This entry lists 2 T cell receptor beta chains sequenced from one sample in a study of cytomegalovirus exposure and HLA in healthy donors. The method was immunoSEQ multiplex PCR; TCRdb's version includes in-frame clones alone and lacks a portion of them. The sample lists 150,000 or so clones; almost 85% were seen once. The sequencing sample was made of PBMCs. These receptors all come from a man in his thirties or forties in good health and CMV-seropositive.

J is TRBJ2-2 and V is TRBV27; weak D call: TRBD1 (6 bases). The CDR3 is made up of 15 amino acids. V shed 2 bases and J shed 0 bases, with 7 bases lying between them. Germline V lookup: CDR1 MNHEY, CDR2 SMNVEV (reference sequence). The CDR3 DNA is TGTGCCAGCAGTTTAGCAGGGGCGAACACCGGGGAGCTGTTTTTT. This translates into CASSLAGANTGELFF.

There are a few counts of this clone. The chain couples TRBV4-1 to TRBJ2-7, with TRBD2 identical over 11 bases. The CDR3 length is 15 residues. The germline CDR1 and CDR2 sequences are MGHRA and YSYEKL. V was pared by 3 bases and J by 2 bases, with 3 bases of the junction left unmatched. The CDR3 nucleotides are TGCGCCAGCAGCCAGAATAGCGGGGGGGCCTACGAGCAGTACTTC. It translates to CASSQNSGGAYEQYF.